Ten or more counts support the clone carrying this T cell receptor (beta chain). This entry belongs to a study of identical twins. The CDR3 loop spans 15 amino acids. CDR1 and CDR2 from the germline V gene are SGHTS and YDEGEE. With 10 bases removed from V and 5 bases from J, the gap between germline ends came to 21 bases. TCRdb re-analysed the 5' RACE reads in MiXCR, keeping a single row per CDR3 protein. The data contain 200,000 to 250,000 distinct CDR3 sequences, approximately 7.8% of them singletons. In addition, the sample was reused for a study of yellow fever vaccine responses in identical twins.

V gene TRBV5-8 combines with J gene TRBJ2-2; D remains unclear. The TCR sequence derives from a woman aged 18-35 years in good health. Specimen: CD8+ T cells sorted from blood. CDR3 bases: TGTGCCTCTCGACCCCCTATAGGAAGGACCGGGGAGCTGTTTTTT. Translation: CASRPPIGRTGELFF.